Listed below are T cell receptor beta chains from one sample, sequenced in a study of blood T cell repertoires in COVID-19. Only in-frame clones appear in the TCRdb table, and some are missing; sequencing was by immunoSEQ multiplex PCR. The data show under 250,000 clones, 83% seen once. Sequencing was performed on peripheral blood. These receptors were collected from a man aged 45-60 years with active or convalescent COVID-19. The CDR3 runs from the conserved cysteine through the conserved F or W. The D gene is left open where the match is weak.

j_gene,v_gene,d_gene,CDR3aa
TRBJ2-3,TRBV7-9,TRBD2,CASSLAGRETDTQYF
TRBJ2-1,TRBV29-1,TRBD2,CSVETSGRYNEQFF
TRBJ2-7,TRBV2,-,CASSGLVQGEQYF
TRBJ2-5,TRBV2,TRBD2,CASSAAGGVETQYF
TRBJ2-2,TRBV28,TRBD2,CASSSPTGTSGTGELFF
TRBJ1-1,TRBV15,-,CATSREKRTEAFF
TRBJ1-1,TRBV10-3,-,CAIRQESGGEAFF
TRBJ2-7,TRBV12-5,-,CASAPAPDSSYEQYF
TRBJ2-5,TRBV4-1,-,CASSRWGSPGGETQYF
TRBJ1-2,TRBV2,TRBD1,CASKLGGAGYGYTF
TRBJ1-6,TRBV27,-,CASSFRRQAHYNSPLHF
TRBJ2-1,TRBV15,-,CATRGSASSYNEQFF
TRBJ1-5,TRBV19,TRBD1,CASSLRRGQGAGQPQHF
TRBJ2-3,TRBV7-8,TRBD2,CASSRREAGGSTDTQYF
TRBJ2-1,TRBV7-2,TRBD1,CASSLAHRGPNEQFF
TRBJ1-1,TRBV11-2,-,CASSLMGGNTEAFF
TRBJ2-5,TRBV19,-,CASSSSEAVRETQYF
TRBJ2-3,TRBV3-1/TRBV3-2,TRBD2,CASELAGVPDTQYF
TRBJ1-6,TRBV30,-,CAWSVGDGISPLHF
TRBJ1-2,TRBV5-1,TRBD1,CASSPTGGPLTNYGYTF
TRBJ1-5,TRBV28,TRBD1,CASSFPRDREELNQPQHF
TRBJ2-3,TRBV10-3,-,CAITDYKDTQYF
TRBJ2-2,TRBV5-5,TRBD1,CASSLTPDRGNTGELFF
TRBJ2-7,TRBV6-5,TRBD2,CASSPREGHEQYF
TRBJ1-2,TRBV4-1,-,CASSLGGGGSYGYTF
TRBJ2-3,TRBV6-2/TRBV6-3,TRBD2,CASSYPRGTSAHYTDTQYF
TRBJ2-1,TRBV30,-,CAWSDTYNEQFF
TRBJ1-4,TRBV7-9,-,CASSRREADSNEKLFF
TRBJ2-1,TRBV27,TRBD1,CASSLWTGGSYNEQFF
TRBJ2-5,TRBV15,-,CATSRAGNEETQYF
TRBJ2-1,TRBV4-1,TRBD2,CASSQSVAGVDEQFF
TRBJ2-1,TRBV7-9,-,CASSLPRGAGYNEQFF
TRBJ2-7,TRBV10-2,-,CASSETGKIREQYF
TRBJ1-2,TRBV7-9,TRBD1,CASSPTGFGYTF
TRBJ2-1,TRBV1,-,CTSSQTVHRTSGGQAYNEQFF
TRBJ1-1,TRBV5-1,TRBD1,CASSYEGATEAFF